The rows below give T cell receptor beta chains drawn from one sample of a study of blood T cells in healthy people across ages. Each CDR3 protein is one row after TCRdb ran MiXCR on the 5' RACE reads. The sample consists of 750,000 to 1,000,000 distinct CDR3 sequences, almost 30% of them appearing once. The sample was also linked to a second study, of T cells of mothers and their children.

Sequenced input: blood. Source of these receptors: a woman in her forties in good health. CDR3s include the opening cysteine and the closing phenylalanine or tryptophan. A D gene is named only where the DNA matches it firmly. Size is stated for part of the rows, as once, few or many counts, or as a class when the clone is expanded.

few	NA	TRBV27	TRBJ1-1	TGTGCCAGCAGTTACCGCCGGGGGTCTGCTGAAGCTTTCTTT	CASSYRRGSAEAFF
NA	TRBD1	TRBV7-8	TRBJ1-6	TGTGCCAGCAGCTTAGATCAGGGGGCGGGTTCACCCCTCCACTTT	CASSLDQGAGSPLHF
NA	NA	TRBV18	TRBJ2-7	TGTGCCAGCTCGCTAAGGACCAGCGCCGAGCAGTACTTC	CASSLRTSAEQYF
once	TRBD1	TRBV18	TRBJ1-5	TGTGCCAGCTCACCAGGGACAGGGGTGTGGCAGCCCCAGCATTTT	CASSPGTGVWQPQHF
few	NA	TRBV12-3/TRBV12-4	TRBJ2-3	TGTGCCAGCAGTTTCTCCCCGACACGCAGCACAGATACGCAGTATTTT	CASSFSPTRSTDTQYF
NA	TRBD1	TRBV29-1	TRBJ2-5	TGCAGCGTTAGGACGGGACAGGGGGCAGAGACCCAGTACTTC	CSVRTGQGAETQYF
NA	NA	TRBV29-1	TRBJ2-1	TGCAGCGTGAGGATAACACCGAGTGAGCAGTTCTTC	CSVRITPSEQFF
NA	TRBD2	TRBV19	TRBJ2-1	TGTGCCAGTAGTTTCCAGCGGGGGGGCCGGGATGAGCAGTTCTTC	CASSFQRGGRDEQFF
NA	NA	TRBV6-1	TRBJ2-3	TGTGCCAGCAGTGAAGAGTGGGTAGTACGTGGTGCGCAGTATTTT	CASSEEWVVRGAQYF
NA	NA	TRBV5-1	TRBJ1-2	TGCGCCAGCAGCGGGGACCCTTCTGTTTTGGGCTACACCTTC	CASSGDPSVLGYTF
many	NA	TRBV29-1	TRBJ1-3	TGCAGCGTCGCACAGGGTGCCGGAAACACCATATATTTT	CSVAQGAGNTIYF
many	NA	TRBV6-6	TRBJ2-5	TGTGCCAGCAGCGGCCTGGGGTCACAAGAGACCCAGTACTTC	CASSGLGSQETQYF
many	NA	TRBV18	TRBJ2-7	TGTGCCAGCTCACCACAGGAGGGGCCCTACGAGCAGTACTTC	CASSPQEGPYEQYF
many	TRBD2	TRBV2	TRBJ2-7	TGTGCCAGCAGTGCTCTCTCGGGGGGCGAGCAGTACTTC	CASSALSGGEQYF
few	NA	TRBV6-5	TRBJ2-7	TGTGCCAGCAGTGGCAGGGGCCCCCCATGGGAGCAGTACTTC	CASSGRGPPWEQYF
many	TRBD1	TRBV20-1	TRBJ2-3	TGCAGTGCCTTACCGACAGGGGCGGGAGATACGCAGTATTTT	CSALPTGAGDTQYF
few	NA	TRBV7-2	TRBJ2-1	TGTGCCAGCAGCTTCCGATCGAGCTCCTACAATGAGCAGTTCTTC	CASSFRSSSYNEQFF
NA	NA	TRBV6-6	TRBJ1-5	TGTGCCAGCAGCCCCGTCTCCGGGGGGGGTCAGCCCCAGCATTTT	CASSPVSGGGQPQHF
few	NA	TRBV7-8	TRBJ2-6	TGTGCCAGCGATCCCGAAGGGGCCAACGTCCTGACTTTC	CASDPEGANVLTF
many	TRBD1	TRBV29-1	TRBJ2-7	TGCAGCGTTGTTGGGACAGGGAACTACGAGCAGTACTTC	CSVVGTGNYEQYF
few	TRBD1	TRBV27	TRBJ2-7	TGTGCCAGCAGTTTATCGGCGGGGACAGGGGCTTACGAGCAGTACTTC	CASSLSAGTGAYEQYF
many	TRBD2	TRBV29-1	TRBJ2-5	TGCAGCGTTGCAGCGGGGGGACAAGAGACCCAGTACTTC	CSVAAGGQETQYF
NA	TRBD1	TRBV15	TRBJ1-5	TGTGCCACCAGCAGAGAGGACAGGGTCAATCAGCCCCAGCATTTT	CATSREDRVNQPQHF
few	NA	TRBV28	TRBJ1-2	TGTGCCAGCAGTTTATCTGAGGGCAGGGTTTACTATGGCTACACCTTC	CASSLSEGRVYYGYTF
few	TRBD1	TRBV10-3	TRBJ1-2	TGTGCCATCAGCGGGACAGGGAATGGCTACACCTTC	CAISGTGNGYTF
NA	TRBD2	TRBV10-3	TRBJ2-4	TGTGCCACTCAAGCGGGGGGGCTAGCCAAAAACATTCAGTACTTC	CATQAGGLAKNIQYF
NA	NA	TRBV12-3/TRBV12-4	TRBJ1-4	TGTGCCAGCACCCGAGGCGGGTATAATGAAAAACTGTTTTTT	CASTRGGYNEKLFF
NA	NA	TRBV1	TRBJ2-1	TGCACCAGCACCAGAGTTCTGAGCGGCTCGAACTCCTACAATGAGCAGTTCTTC	CTSTRVLSGSNSYNEQFF
few	NA	TRBV29-1	TRBJ1-5	TGCAGCGTTAAGACAGATAGCAATCAGCCCCAGCATTTT	CSVKTDSNQPQHF
NA	NA	TRBV5-1	TRBJ1-2	TGCGCCAGCAGCGTGGGAGGGGAAATGGAAGGCTACACCTTC	CASSVGGEMEGYTF
few	NA	TRBV7-2	TRBJ2-1	TGTGCCAGCAGCTTTGGCCTGCAGGGTAACAATGAGCAGTTCTTC	CASSFGLQGNNEQFF
NA	NA	TRBV6-5	TRBJ2-2	TGTGCCAGCAGTTGGGATTCGGGGAACACCGGGGAGCTGTTTTTT	CASSWDSGNTGELFF
many	TRBD1	TRBV28	TRBJ1-4	TGTGCCAGCAGTTCTCCCCGGGACAGACCTAATGAAAAACTGTTTTTT	CASSSPRDRPNEKLFF
many	TRBD2	TRBV2	TRBJ2-7	TGTGCCAGCAGTGAAGCGGTAACTAGCGGGGGGAGCTCCTACGAGCAGTACTTC	CASSEAVTSGGSSYEQYF
NA	TRBD1	TRBV7-3	TRBJ1-6	TGTGCCAGCAGCCGAAATGGACAGGGGAACTCACCCCTCCACTTT	CASSRNGQGNSPLHF
few	TRBD1	TRBV6-4	TRBJ2-1	TGTGCCAGCGGGACAGGGGGATACAATGAGCAGTTCTTC	CASGTGGYNEQFF
NA	NA	TRBV5-1	TRBJ2-4	TGCGCCAGCAGCTTGGGCTCCGAAAACATTCAGTACTTC	CASSLGSENIQYF
NA	NA	TRBV5-1	TRBJ1-2	TGCGCCAGCAGCTTGGGGTCGGAAGCTAACTATGGCTACACCTTC	CASSLGSEANYGYTF
NA	NA	TRBV2	TRBJ2-7	TGTGCCAGCGCACTTTCCTACGAGCAGTACTTC	CASALSYEQYF
NA	TRBD2	TRBV20-1	TRBJ2-5	TGCAGTGCTCTAGCGGGGGGGCAAGAGACCCAGTACTTC	CSALAGGQETQYF
NA	NA	TRBV4-1	TRBJ2-1	TGCGCCAGCAGCCAAGTTGGGACATCATACAATGAGTGGTTCTTC	CASSQVGTSYNEWFF
NA	NA	TRBV2	TRBJ2-1	TGTGCCAGCGGGGTCGGAGTGGGGGGCAACAATGAGCAGTTCTTC	CASGVGVGGNNEQFF
NA	NA	TRBV28	TRBJ1-6	TGTGCCACCCGACTATGGGACCGCCAATTATCCCTCCACTTT	CATRLWDRQLSLHF
NA	NA	TRBV4-2	TRBJ2-1	TGTGCCAGCAGCCAGGGGTCTACTATGGGGGCCCCCCAGTTCTTC	CASSQGSTMGAPQFF
NA	NA	TRBV20-1	TRBJ1-6	TGCAGTGCTTCCGAAACTGAAAATTCACCCCTCCACTTT	CSASETENSPLHF
NA	NA	TRBV3-1	TRBJ2-1	TGTGCCAGCAGCCAAGAAGGGCAGGGCTATTACAATGAGCAGTTCTTC	CASSQEGQGYYNEQFF
many	NA	TRBV29-1	TRBJ2-1	TGCAGCGTTGCTCGGAGCAGCTTTGAGCAGTTCTTC	CSVARSSFEQFF
NA	TRBD2	TRBV28	TRBJ2-3	TGTGCCAGCAGCCCAGCCACTAGCGAGGCAGATACGCAGTATTTT	CASSPATSEADTQYF
few	TRBD2	TRBV7-9	TRBJ2-3	TGTGCCAGCAGCCTCCTAGCGGGATACACAGATACGCAGTATTTT	CASSLLAGYTDTQYF
few	NA	TRBV28	TRBJ2-3	TGTGCCAGCAGTTGGACAAAAAGCACAGATACGCAGTATTTT	CASSWTKSTDTQYF
few	NA	TRBV18	TRBJ1-5	TGTGCCAGCTCACGCACAGGGTACAATCAGCCCCAGCATTTT	CASSRTGYNQPQHF
NA	NA	TRBV13	TRBJ1-2	TGTGCCAGCAGCGAAGGGGTGAACTATGACTACACCTTC	CASSEGVNYDYTF
many	NA	TRBV20-1	TRBJ2-1	TGCAGTGCTAGAGATGACTACCGAAACAATGAGCAGTTCTTC	CSARDDYRNNEQFF
many	TRBD2	TRBV20-1	TRBJ2-5	TGCAGTGCTAGAATGGCAGCGGGGGGACTCGGGGAGACCCAGTACTTC	CSARMAAGGLGETQYF
NA	NA	TRBV7-9	TRBJ2-7	TGTGCCAGCAGCTTCCCTCGGACTGGCTCCTACGAGCAGTACTTC	CASSFPRTGSYEQYF
NA	NA	TRBV6-5	TRBJ1-6	TGTGCCAGCAGTTACATACAGGGCGAGAATTCACCCCTCCACTTT	CASSYIQGENSPLHF
NA	NA	TRBV5-5	TRBJ2-3	TGTGCCAGCAGCTTGGCCTGGCACCCAGATACGCAGTATTTT	CASSLAWHPDTQYF
few	NA	TRBV7-9	TRBJ1-1	TGTGCCAGCAGCTTAATCAGCCCTCACACTGAAGCTTTCTTT	CASSLISPHTEAFF
NA	NA	TRBV20-1	TRBJ1-5	TGCAGTGTCGCGAGTCCAGGGCGCAATCAGCCCCAGCATTTT	CSVASPGRNQPQHF
NA	TRBD2	TRBV9	TRBJ2-1	TGTGCCAGCAGCTCAGCGGGGGGGCTTTTGGATGAGCAGTTCTTC	CASSSAGGLLDEQFF